The following is a T cell receptor beta chain sequence with its context. Per the original methods: Amplification of reference gene primers was used by the study to estimate nucleated cell counts. Profiling relied on immunoSEQ multiplex PCR, and the TCRdb table lists in-frame clones only, not all of them. Clonal size and the V and J genes are those of that table, whereas D and trimming came from the DNA. The top ten clones hold under 2.5% of a sample with about 210,000 clones, 70% to 90% of them seen once. The source of the sample is a study of blood T cell repertoires in COVID-19. On the study more broadly: Spain, Italy and the United States supplied samples that represented acute and convalescent COVID-19. Sample material is recorded as cDNA or gDNA derived from T cells, B-cell-depleted T cells, or PBMCs.

Followed longitudinally, the Seattle patients had been enrolled during active infection. The TCR was taken from an older woman with COVID-19, enrolled during active disease. The sequencing sample was made of peripheral blood.

CDR3 DNA: TGTGCCAGCAGCCCCGAGGTAGCGGGAGACGAGCAGTTCTTC. It codes for CASSPEVAGDEQFF. The chain recombines TRBV6-2 or TRBV6-3 with TRBJ2-1; the match to TRBD2 covers 9 bases. The germline V gene encodes CDR1 MNHEY and CDR2 SVGEGT. This CDR3 comprises 14 residues. After removal of 6 bases from V and 10 bases from J, the junction contained 10 bases not matched to a gene.